A single sample gave rise to the 11 T cell receptor beta chains below, sequenced in a study of Graves' ophthalmopathy and Graves' hyperthyroidism. RNA transcripts were the source from which TCR beta CDR3 regions were amplified. In the first round, RT-PCR was carried out with HTBI primers, and a multiplex PCR formed the second round. TCRdb reprocessed the multiplex PCR reads via MiXCR and lists one record per CDR3 protein. The repertoire holds about 620,000 distinct CDR3 sequences, with 22% as singletons. The source material was peripheral blood. The receptors derive from a woman aged 18-30 years with stable Graves' hyperthyroidism. Some clones in this sample may be carry-over from other donors' samples.

In DNA, the CDR3 is TGTGCCATCAGTGAGGGAGGGGGAACTGAAGCTTTCTTT. It encodes CAISEGGGTEAFF. The chain links TRBV10-3 to TRBJ1-1; maybe TRBD1 (6 bases). There are 13 residues in the CDR3. Germline V lookup: CDR1 ENHRY, CDR2 SYGVKD. V lost 2 bases and J 5 bases, leaving 9 bases between the germline ends.

This clonotype was detected many times. This chain connects TRBV9 to TRBJ2-7, with 10 nucleotides matching TRBD1. The CDR3 runs to 14 residues. J lost 5 bases, V lost 6 bases, and 8 bases had no gene match. Looked up from germline, CDR1 is SGDLS and CDR2 is YYNGEE. DNA of the CDR3: TGTGCCAGCAAACGCGGGACAGGGGACCACGAGCAGTACTTC. The encoded protein is CASKRGTGDHEQYF.

This clonotype was observed once. The V call is TRBV6-1, the J call TRBJ1-6; 11 bases line up with TRBD1. V trimming: 7 bases; J trimming: 13 bases; junction bases outside the gene matches: 9. CDR3 size: 14 residues. Germline-derived CDR1 and CDR2 are MNHNS and SASEGT. For the CDR3, the DNA is TGTGCCAGCAAGATGGACAGGGGGCTGGCCCCCCTCCACTTT. It is translated as CASKMDRGLAPLHF.

About this clonotype: This sequence may be a read error, since a much larger clone differs from it by one base. The chain carries TRBV5-1 and TRBJ2-7; no reliable D call. The CDR3 totals 16 residues. Deletions cut 9 bases from V and 4 bases from J, with 26 bases between. The germline CDR1 and CDR2 sequences are SGHRS and YFSETQ. CDR3 bases: TGCGCCAACAGAAATGGACGGTCAGTCAGCACTTACGAGCAGTACTTC. Translating gives CANRNGRSVSTYEQYF. The complete variable domain, with remaining parts taken from reference TRBV5-1 and TRBJ2-7, reads KAGVTQTPRYLIKTRGQQVTLSCSPISGHRSVSWYQQTPGQGLQFLFEYFSETQRNKGNFPGRFSGRQFSNSRSEMNVSTLELGDSALYLCANRNGRSVSTYEQYFGPGTRLTVT.

This sequence joins TRBV6-5 and TRBJ2-2; the D gene is possibly TRBD2 (6 bases). V was cut by 0 bases and J by 0 bases, with 11 bases left in between. Germline CDR1 MNHEY, CDR2 SVGAGI. This CDR3 contains 17 residues. CDR3 nucleotide sequence: TGTGCCAGCAGTTACTCGCCTAGCGCCGCGAACACCGGGGAGCTGTTTTTT. As protein: CASSYSPSAANTGELFF.

The chain has TRBV9 and TRBJ2-7; TRBD2 is a possible D gene (6 bases). Germline CDR1 reads SGDLS; CDR2 reads YYNGEE. This CDR3 comprises 15 residues. V was trimmed by 3 bases and J by 4 bases, leaving 17 bases between them. For the CDR3, the DNA is TGTGCCAGCAGCGCGGAGGGAGACCGCCGTTACGAGCAGTACTTC. Translation: CASSAEGDRRYEQYF.

A few counts support this clonotype. V and J are TRBV29-1 and TRBJ1-1; D may be TRBD1 (6 bases). Between the trimmed V and J ends, which lost 3 bases and 8 bases, there was a span of 13 bases. The CDR3 spans 12 residues. From germline, CDR1 is SQVTM and CDR2 ANQGSEA. CDR3 residues: CSVDRGSMEAFF. The CDR3 nucleotides read TGCAGCGTTGACAGGGGAAGTATGGAAGCTTTCTTT. The full variable domain, with the rest looked up from reference TRBV29-1 and TRBJ1-1, is SAVISQKPSRDICQRGTSLTIQCQVDSQVTMMFWYRQQPGQSLTLIATANQGSEATYESGFVIDKFPISRPNLTFSTLTVSNMSPEDSSIYLCSVDRGSMEAFFGQGTRLTVV.

This clonotype has at least ten counts. This sequence joins TRBV10-1 and TRBJ2-5; TRBD1 might be the D (6 bases). V was clipped by 7 bases and J by 4 bases, with 13 bases between them. Germline loops: CDR1 WNHNN, CDR2 SYGVQD (reference sequence). The CDR3 runs to 13 residues. In DNA form, the CDR3 reads TGCGCCAGCAATCACAGGGTCGGAGAGACCCAGTACTTC. Translation gives CASNHRVGETQYF.

Details on this clonotype: A clone one base away is much larger, so this may be a read error. The chain couples TRBV12-5 to TRBJ1-1, with unresolved D. V shed 7 bases and J shed 3 bases, with 9 bases lying between them. This CDR3 is 12 amino acids long. Germline CDR1 LGHNT, CDR2 FRNRAP. CDR3 DNA sequence: TGTGCTAGTGCCAGCTTGGACACTGAAGCTTTCTTT. Its translation is CASASLDTEAFF.

This clonotype came up many times. The chain links TRBV20-1 to TRBJ1-6; D remains unclear. CDR1 and CDR2 from the germline V gene are DFQATT and SNEGSKA (reference sequence). V was pared by 5 bases and J by 5 bases, with 10 bases between. This CDR3 spans 13 amino acids. CDR3 sequence (DNA): TGCAGTGCTCGAATTGGGGATAATTCACCCCTCCACTTT. It encodes CSARIGDNSPLHF.

The rearrangement links TRBV6-1 to TRBJ2-7; D may be TRBD1 or TRBD2 (5 bases each). The CDR3 runs 12 residues. The V end was cut by 8 bases, the J end by 3 bases, with 11 bases between. Germline CDR1 is MNHNS and CDR2 is SASEGT. The CDR3 protein is CASGPGHYEQYF. The CDR3 DNA is TGTGCCAGCGGCCCGGGGCACTACGAGCAGTACTTC.